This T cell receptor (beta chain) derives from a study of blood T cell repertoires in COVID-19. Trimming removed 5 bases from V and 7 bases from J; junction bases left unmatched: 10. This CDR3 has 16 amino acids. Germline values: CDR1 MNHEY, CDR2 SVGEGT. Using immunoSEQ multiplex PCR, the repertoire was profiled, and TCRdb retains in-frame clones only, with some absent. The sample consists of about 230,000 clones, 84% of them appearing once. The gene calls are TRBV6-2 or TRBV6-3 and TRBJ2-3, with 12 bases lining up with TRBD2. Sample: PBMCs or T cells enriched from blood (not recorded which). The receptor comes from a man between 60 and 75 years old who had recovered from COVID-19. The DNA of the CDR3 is TGTGCCAGCAGTCAACCTAGCGGGGGGGCCAGTAATACGCAGTATTTT. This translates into CASSQPSGGASNTQYF.